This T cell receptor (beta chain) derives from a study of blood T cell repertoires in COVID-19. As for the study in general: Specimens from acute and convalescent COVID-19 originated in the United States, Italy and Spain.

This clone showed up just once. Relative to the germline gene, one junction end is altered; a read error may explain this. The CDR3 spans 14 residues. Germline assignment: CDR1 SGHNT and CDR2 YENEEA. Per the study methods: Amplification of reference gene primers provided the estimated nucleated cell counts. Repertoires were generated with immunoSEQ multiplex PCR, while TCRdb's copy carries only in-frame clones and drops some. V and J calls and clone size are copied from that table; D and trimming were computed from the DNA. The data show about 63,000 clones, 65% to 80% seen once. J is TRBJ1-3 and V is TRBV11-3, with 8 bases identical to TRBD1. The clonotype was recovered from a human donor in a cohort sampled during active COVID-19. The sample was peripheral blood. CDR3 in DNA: TGTGCGAGCACCCAGGGGGCGTATGGAAACACCATATATTTT. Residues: CASTQGAYGNTIYF.